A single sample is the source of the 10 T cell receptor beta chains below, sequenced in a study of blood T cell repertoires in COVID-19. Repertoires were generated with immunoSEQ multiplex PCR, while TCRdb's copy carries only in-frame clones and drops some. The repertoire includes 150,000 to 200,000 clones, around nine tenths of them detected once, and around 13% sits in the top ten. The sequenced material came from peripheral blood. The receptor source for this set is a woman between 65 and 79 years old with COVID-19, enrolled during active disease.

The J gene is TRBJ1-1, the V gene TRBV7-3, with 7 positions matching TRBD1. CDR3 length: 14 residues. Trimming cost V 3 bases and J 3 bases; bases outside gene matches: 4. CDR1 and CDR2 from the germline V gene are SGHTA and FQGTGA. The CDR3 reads CASSFQGGDTEAFF. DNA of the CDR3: TGTGCCAGCAGCTTCCAGGGGGGCGACACTGAAGCTTTCTTT.

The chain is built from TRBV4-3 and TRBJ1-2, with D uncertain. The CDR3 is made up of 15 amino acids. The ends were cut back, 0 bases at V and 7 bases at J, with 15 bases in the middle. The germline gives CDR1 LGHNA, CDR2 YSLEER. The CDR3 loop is CASSQDSPGPIGYTF. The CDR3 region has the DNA TGCGCCAGCAGCCAAGACTCTCCCGGTCCAATTGGCTACACCTTC.

CDR3 bases: TGTGCCATTACGGACAGGGGGGTCATGAACACTGAAGCTTTCTTT. Protein: CAITDRGVMNTEAFF. This chain joins TRBV6-5 and TRBJ1-1, with 10 bases lining up with TRBD1. The V and J ends lost 10 bases and 0 bases, in that order; junction bases with no gene match: 8. The germline V gene encodes CDR1 MNHEY and CDR2 SVGAGI. CDR3 length equals 15 residues.

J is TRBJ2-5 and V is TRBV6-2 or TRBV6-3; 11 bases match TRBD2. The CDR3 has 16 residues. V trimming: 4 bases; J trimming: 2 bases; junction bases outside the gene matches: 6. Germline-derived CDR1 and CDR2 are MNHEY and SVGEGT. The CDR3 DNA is TGTGCCAGCAGTTTACTAGCGGGAGTAGGTCAAGAGACCCAGTACTTC. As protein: CASSLLAGVGQETQYF.

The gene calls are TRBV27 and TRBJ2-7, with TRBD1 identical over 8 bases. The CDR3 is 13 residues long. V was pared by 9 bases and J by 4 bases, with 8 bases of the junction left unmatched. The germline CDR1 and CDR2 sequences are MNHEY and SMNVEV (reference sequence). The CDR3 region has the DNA TGTGCCAGGCCCGGGACAGGAAAATACGAGCAGTACTTC. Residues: CARPGTGKYEQYF.

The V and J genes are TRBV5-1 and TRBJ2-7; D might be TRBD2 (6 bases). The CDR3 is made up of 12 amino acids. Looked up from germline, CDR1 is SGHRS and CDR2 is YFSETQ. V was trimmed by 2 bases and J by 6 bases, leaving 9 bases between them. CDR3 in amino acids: CASSLPGVEQYF. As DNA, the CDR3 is TGCGCCAGCAGCTTACCGGGGGTCGAGCAGTACTTC.

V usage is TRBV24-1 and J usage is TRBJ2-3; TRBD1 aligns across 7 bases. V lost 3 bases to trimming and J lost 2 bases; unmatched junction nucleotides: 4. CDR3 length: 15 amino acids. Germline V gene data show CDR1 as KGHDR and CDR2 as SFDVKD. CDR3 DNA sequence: TGTGCCACCAGTGATCCGGGACAGATCACAGATACGCAGTATTTT. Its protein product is CATSDPGQITDTQYF.

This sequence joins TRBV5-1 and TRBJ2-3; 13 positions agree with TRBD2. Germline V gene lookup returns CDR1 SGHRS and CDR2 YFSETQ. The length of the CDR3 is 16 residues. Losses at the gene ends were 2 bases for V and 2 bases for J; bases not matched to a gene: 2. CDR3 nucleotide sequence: TGCGCCAGCAGCTTCGGGACTAGCGGGACCACAGATACGCAGTATTTT. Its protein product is CASSFGTSGTTDTQYF.

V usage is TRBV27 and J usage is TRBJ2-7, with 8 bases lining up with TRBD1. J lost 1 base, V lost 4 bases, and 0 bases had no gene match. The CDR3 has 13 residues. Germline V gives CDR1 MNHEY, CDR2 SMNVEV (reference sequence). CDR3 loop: CASSWDRSYEQYF. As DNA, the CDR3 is TGTGCCAGCAGTTGGGACAGGTCCTACGAGCAGTACTTC.

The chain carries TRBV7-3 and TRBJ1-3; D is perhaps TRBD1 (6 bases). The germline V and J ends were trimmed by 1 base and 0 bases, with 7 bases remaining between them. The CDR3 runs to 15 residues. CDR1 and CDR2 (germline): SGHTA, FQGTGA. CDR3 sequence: CASSLRGGSGNTIYF. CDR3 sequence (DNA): TGTGCCAGCAGCTTAAGAGGGGGCTCTGGAAACACCATATATTTT.